This TCR beta chain is from a study of blood T cell repertoires in COVID-19. Study-level background: PBMCs, B-cell-depleted T cells, or T cells were the source of the cDNA or gDNA that made up the material.

Authors' methods: Amplification with reference gene primers provided the estimates of nucleated cell counts. Profiled with immunoSEQ multiplex PCR; TCRdb holds only in-frame clones, not every one. The DNA gave D and trimming, while V, J and clone size come from that table. The data contain about 350,000 clones, about 86% of them singletons. The CDR3 contains 14 residues. Germline assignment: CDR1 SGHRS and CDR2 YFSETQ. Trimming shortened V by 3 bases and J by 4 bases, and 13 bases separated the two germline ends. The specimen was peripheral blood. The chain carries TRBV5-1 and TRBJ1-1; possibly TRBD1 for D (6 bases). The TCR originated in a woman aged 60-70 years with COVID-19, enrolled during active disease. For the CDR3, the DNA is TGCGCCAGCAGCTCGTTCCAGGGGAGCACTGAAGCTTTCTTT. Translated: CASSSFQGSTEAFF.